This TCR beta chain was documented in a study of metastatic and nonmetastatic thyroid tumors. For the study at large: Where malignant and benign thyroid patients were concerned, repertoires were compared across blood and tumor or nodule tissue. Findings and limits, study-wide: In both blood and tumor samples, TCR beta diversity was reported significantly higher for malignant than benign nodules.

As originally analysed: Clinicopathological groups supplied CDR3 differences that were used to build a distant-metastasis classifier for papillary thyroid cancer. Using MiXCR, TCRdb re-called clones from the PCR reads. The V and J calls reflect TCRdb's pipeline rather than the authors' work. The sample yields 60,000 to 75,000 clones, approximately 4.1% seen once. All patients were treatment-naive before thyroid surgery. This clone came up many times. Its antigen is currently unknown. The V and J ends lost 4 bases and 2 bases, in that order; junction bases with no gene match: 8. This CDR3 contains 15 residues. Germline V gene lookup returns CDR1 SGHRS and CDR2 YFSETQ.

Input material: blood. This receptor was identified in a female donor with papillary thyroid cancer or a benign thyroid nodule (not recorded which). Some clones in this sample may be carry-over from other donors' samples. This chain links TRBV5-1 with TRBJ2-7, with TRBD1 identical over 8 bases. The CDR3 protein is CASSAYRGTAYEQYF. CDR3 bases: TGCGCCAGCAGCGCGTACAGGGGGACCGCCTACGAGCAGTACTTC.